This is a list of T cell receptor beta chains from one sample in a study of post-analysis software for immune sequencing data. TCRdb reprocessed the PCR reads via MiXCR and lists one record per CDR3 protein. The sample has 380,000 or so distinct CDR3 sequences, less than 35% seen once. Sequenced material: blood. The receptors shown here come from a girl under 18 with multiple sclerosis. Each CDR3 is given without its conserved first and last residue.

v_call cdr3_aa
TRBV11-2 ASSLGLRGRSEAF
TRBV2 ASREGLAGNTGELF
TRBV12-3/TRBV12-4 ASSTDRVAYNEQF
TRBV12-3/TRBV12-4 ASNSGDSGANVLT
TRBV2 ASTTGTSGYNEQF
TRBV12-3/TRBV12-4 ASSTSDLYANTGELF
TRBV13 ASSGTEEQY
TRBV14 ASSPGQGGWNEQY
TRBV6-6 ASSYSSGTVNQPQH
TRBV6-2/TRBV6-3 ASSYSGAHTEAF
TRBV7-2 ASSQDNGAYEQY
TRBV24-1 ATSDSQGSDTQY
TRBV12-3/TRBV12-4 ASRGVGVRGLSTDTQY
TRBV6-5 ASRNIAGLDYGYT
TRBV12-3/TRBV12-4 ASIGMNTGELF
TRBV24-1 ATSDFGLAGAVNEQF
TRBV20-1 SARVRAKGYEQF
TRBV7-9 ASSSRAGTYEQY
TRBV6-1 ASSARQGPTDTQY
TRBV4-3 ASSQDPGRARGEQY
TRBV28 ASGQVGGPYEQY
TRBV20-1 SDQTNYGYT
TRBV9 ASSAEDRREQY
TRBV4-1 ASSQVWGPLNTEAF
TRBV7-2 ASSLEVTGVSPLH
TRBV11-2 ASSLGAGKQF
TRBV20-1 SATGTEGTQY
TRBV24-1 ATSDLGTGLYEQF
TRBV7-2 ASSSGQPDTQY
TRBV7-2 ASSFSFDTQY
TRBV12-3/TRBV12-4 ASSPGLFYGYT
TRBV7-3 ASSQGQGNNEQF
TRBV24-1 ATSDPGGAADTQY
TRBV5-1 ASSMNTGELF
TRBV28 ASSEEGIANYGYT
TRBV12-3/TRBV12-4 ASSTNRGNTGELF
TRBV12-3/TRBV12-4 ASSLGASGPSDTQY
TRBV9 ASSVASGEAGYT
TRBV18 ASSPFSARGGQPQH
TRBV10-3 ASRLNLNTEAF
TRBV6-5 ATRTFEDGLLAQY
TRBV7-2 ASSNRPGLVGETQY
TRBV7-3 ACSLRGDGQAF
TRBV6-5 ASSYRGTSGGAYEQY
TRBV20-1 SATARTGETQY
TRBV20-1 SASERTGVRGYT
TRBV24-1 ATSGGTGTEAF
TRBV6-4 ASSDPTGRAWEQY